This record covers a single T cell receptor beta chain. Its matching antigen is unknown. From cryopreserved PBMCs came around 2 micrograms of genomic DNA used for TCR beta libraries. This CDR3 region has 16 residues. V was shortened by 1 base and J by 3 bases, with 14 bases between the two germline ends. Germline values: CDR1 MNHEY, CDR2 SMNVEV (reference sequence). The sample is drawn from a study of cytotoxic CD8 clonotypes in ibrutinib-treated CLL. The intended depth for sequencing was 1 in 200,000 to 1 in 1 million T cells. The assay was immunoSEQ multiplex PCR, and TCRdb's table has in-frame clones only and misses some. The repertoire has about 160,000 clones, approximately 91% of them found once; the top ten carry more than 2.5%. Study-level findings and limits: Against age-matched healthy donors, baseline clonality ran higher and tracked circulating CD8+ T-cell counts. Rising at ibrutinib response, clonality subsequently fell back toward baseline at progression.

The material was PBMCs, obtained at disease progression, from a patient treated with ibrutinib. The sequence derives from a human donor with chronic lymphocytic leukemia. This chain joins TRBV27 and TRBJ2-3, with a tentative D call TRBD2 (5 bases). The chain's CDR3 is CASSLWQDLGTDTQYF. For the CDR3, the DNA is TGTGCCAGCAGTTTATGGCAGGACTTAGGGACAGATACGCAGTATTTT.